This TCR beta chain was found in a study of T cells in Graves' hyperthyroidism and ophthalmopathy. The CDR3 is 15 residues long. Germline loops: CDR1 SQVTM, CDR2 ANQGSEA. V gave up 6 bases and J gave up 1 base; unmatched junction bases: 11. It was 8 to 10 ml of fresh peripheral blood that supplied the PBMCs. This clonotype was detected many times. RNA transcripts were the template for amplifying TCR beta CDR3 regions. Researchers ran a first-round RT-PCR on the TCR CDR3 using the HTBI primer set. TCRdb re-called the multiplex PCR reads through MiXCR, storing one row per CDR3 protein. The sample has around 600,000 distinct CDR3 sequences; about 14% are singletons.

The TCR sequence derives from a woman in her forties or fifties with Graves' ophthalmopathy. This chain connects TRBV29-1 to TRBJ1-1; TRBD1 matches 7 bases. The specimen sequenced was blood. In DNA, the CDR3 is TGCAGCGTCGACGCGACAGGGCGCGAGAACACTGAAGCTTTCTTT. It codes for CSVDATGRENTEAFF.